The 12 T cell receptor beta chains listed next were all sequenced from one sample in a study of response to subunit inactivated influenza vaccine. TCRdb re-analysed the RT-PCR reads in MiXCR, keeping a single row per CDR3 protein. In the table there are 530,000 or so distinct CDR3 sequences, roughly 23% of which are singletons. This material consisted of CD4+ T cells sorted from PBMCs, taken about 5 days after vaccination. The receptors here all came from a man in his fifties who received an inactivated influenza vaccine.

In this sample, this clonotype turned up a few times. V usage is TRBV27 and J usage is TRBJ2-7; D assignment may be TRBD1 or TRBD2 (5 bases each). In germline, CDR1 is MNHEY, CDR2 SMNVEV (reference sequence). Trimming pared 3 bases from V and 6 bases from J, leaving 12 bases between. CDR3 length: 13 residues. CDR3: CASSFYKRGEQYF. The CDR3 DNA sequence: TGTGCCAGCAGTTTCTACAAGAGGGGCGAGCAGTACTTC.

This clonotype was detected a few times. The rearrangement joins TRBV30 to TRBJ1-6, with D tentatively TRBD1 (5 bases). The CDR3 consists of 15 residues. The germline V and J ends were trimmed by 0 bases and 10 bases, with 16 bases remaining between them. The germline gives CDR1 GTSNPN, CDR2 SVGIG (reference sequence). The CDR3 spells CAWSVSPSRGSPLHF. Written as DNA, the CDR3 is TGTGCCTGGAGTGTATCTCCATCACGGGGCTCACCCCTCCACTTT.

With regard to this clonotype: This sequence may be a read error, since a much larger clone differs from it by one base. The conserved closing phenylalanine or tryptophan is absent in this CDR3, likely reflecting a read error. The chain couples TRBV29-1 to TRBJ2-3, with a tentative D call TRBD2 (6 bases). CDR1 and CDR2 (germline): SQVTM, ANQGSEA. CDR3 length equals 13 residues. For the CDR3, the DNA is TGCACCACACTCGGGACTCGAGGGGATACGCAGTATATT. Its protein product is CTTLGTRGDTQYI.

In its sample, this clonotype was seen a few times. CDR3 sequence reads: CAISEIAQETQYF. The CDR3 DNA is TGTGCCATCAGTGAGATCGCACAAGAGACCCAGTACTTC. V is TRBV10-3 and J is TRBJ2-5; D call uncertain. There are 13 residues in the CDR3. CDR1 and CDR2 from the germline V gene are ENHRY and SYGVKD. V was pared by 2 bases and J by 2 bases, with 6 bases between.

The chain employs TRBV7-3 and TRBJ1-1, with 7 positions matching TRBD1. Looked up from germline, CDR1 is SGHTA and CDR2 is FQGTGA. The CDR3 is 14 residues long. The V and J ends lost 6 bases and 7 bases, in that order; junction bases with no gene match: 11. CDR3 sequence (DNA): TGTGCCAGCAGGTCCGGGGGGACAGCTGTTGAAGCTTTCTTT. This translates into CASRSGGTAVEAFF.

This clonotype was recorded many times. The gene calls are TRBV29-1 and TRBJ2-3, with D unclear. Between the trimmed V and J ends, which lost 2 bases and 2 bases, there was a span of 5 bases. The CDR3 is 12 residues long. Germline CDR1 is SQVTM and CDR2 is ANQGSEA. The CDR3 nucleotides read TGCAGCGTTGAACCGAACACAGATACGCAGTATTTT. Amino acid sequence: CSVEPNTDTQYF.

This chain connects TRBV18 to TRBJ2-3; tentative D call: TRBD1 (5 bases). The V gene lost 5 bases and the J gene lost 0 bases, with 9 bases spanning the gap. The CDR3 covers 14 residues. Germline lookup yields CDR1 KGHSH and CDR2 LQKENI. The CDR3 loop is CASSGASSTDTQYF. The DNA for the CDR3 is TGTGCCAGCTCAGGGGCCTCTAGCACAGATACGCAGTATTTT.

CDR3: CASRDNTNSYEQYF. The CDR3 DNA follows: TGTGCCAGCAGGGACAACACCAACTCCTACGAGCAGTACTTC. V and J are TRBV12-3 or TRBV12-4 and TRBJ2-7; possibly TRBD1 for D (5 bases). Trimming took off 6 bases at V and 0 bases at J, with 12 bases between the two ends. The CDR3 extends over 14 amino acids.

The CDR3 DNA reads as TGTGCCAGCAGCCCCCCGGGACTAGCGGGAGCTCACGAGCAGTACTTC. It translates to CASSPPGLAGAHEQYF. The chain has TRBV7-2 and TRBJ2-7; 14 nucleotides align to TRBD2. The CDR3 extends over 16 amino acids. The J segment lost 5 bases and the V segment lost 5 bases, leaving 8 bases of the junction unmatched. Germline loops: CDR1 SGHTA, CDR2 FQGNSA.

This clonotype was found a few times. The chain links TRBV5-1 to TRBJ1-2; D unclear. CDR1 is SGHRS and CDR2 is YFSETQ in the germline V gene. This CDR3 contains 12 residues. V was clipped by 0 bases and J by 6 bases, with 6 bases between them. The CDR3 nucleotides are TGCGCCAGCAGCTTGGAAAGTGATGGCTACACCTTC. Translating gives CASSLESDGYTF. The variable domain in full, with the rest retrieved from reference TRBV5-1 and TRBJ1-2, is KAGVTQTPRYLIKTRGQQVTLSCSPISGHRSVSWYQQTPGQGLQFLFEYFSETQRNKGNFPGRFSGRQFSNSRSEMNVSTLELGDSALYLCASSLESDGYTFGSGTRLTVV.

CDR3 in DNA: TGTGCCAGCAGCGGTGAATGGGGTAGCGGGGAGACCCAGTACTTC. Translated, it gives CASSGEWGSGETQYF. The V and J genes are TRBV4-2 and TRBJ2-5, with TRBD2 identical over 7 bases. V lost 5 bases and J lost 5; bases outside the gene matches: 11. CDR3 length: 15 amino acids. Germline lookup yields CDR1 LGHNA and CDR2 YNFKEQ.

The CDR3 DNA reads TGTGCCAGCAGCGCACCAGGGGGGGTGAGGACCGGGGAGCTGTTTTTT. Translated, it gives CASSAPGGVRTGELFF. The chain joins TRBV7-9 to TRBJ2-2; either TRBD1 or TRBD2 may fit D (7 bases each). This CDR3 region has 16 residues. CDR1 and CDR2 (germline): SEHNR, FQNEAQ (reference sequence). The V end lost 5 bases, the J end lost 5 bases, and 18 bases lay between the germline ends. The full variable domain, completed using reference TRBV7-9 and TRBJ2-2, is DTGVSQNPRHKITKRGQNVTFRCDPISEHNRLYWYRQTLGQGPEFLTYFQNEAQLEKSRLLSDRFSAERPKGSFSTLEIQRTEQGDSAMYLCASSAPGGVRTGELFFGEGSRLTVL.